These 21 T cell receptor beta chains were sequenced from one sample in a study of cytomegalovirus exposure and HLA in healthy donors. With 60 Vbeta and 13 Jbeta primers, the PCR was carried out. Clones were sequenced by immunoSEQ multiplex PCR, and TCRdb holds only the in-frame ones, with some missing. The sample lists 100,000 to 150,000 clones, around three quarters occurring once. Input material: PBMCs. The receptor set was obtained from a female donor in good health and CMV-seronegative.

This chain connects TRBV5-6 to TRBJ2-3, with 11 bases identical to TRBD2. Germline values: CDR1 SGHDT, CDR2 YYEEEE. The CDR3 consists of 17 residues. Trimming took 2 bases from V and 5 from J; bases not matched to a gene: 10. CDR3 region: CASSFFSSGGYGDTQYF. CDR3 in DNA: TGTGCCAGCAGCTTTTTCTCTAGCGGGGGGTATGGAGATACGCAGTATTTT.

The chain uses TRBV28 and TRBJ2-3, with 7 bases lining up with TRBD1. V lost 6 bases to trimming and J lost 3 bases; unmatched junction nucleotides: 12. The CDR3 extends over 16 amino acids. The germline gives CDR1 MDHEN, CDR2 SYDVKM. CDR3: CASSTDRATRTDTQYF. For the CDR3, the DNA is TGTGCCAGCAGCACCGACAGGGCAACGAGAACAGATACGCAGTATTTT.

The chain combines TRBV28 with TRBJ2-5; TRBD1 matches at 9 bases. After removal of 10 bases from V and 7 bases from J, the junction contained 10 bases not matched to a gene. CDR3 length: 13 amino acids. The germline CDR1 and CDR2 sequences are MDHEN and SYDVKM. CDR3 sequence: CATHRGPARTQYF. For the CDR3, the DNA is TGTGCCACCCACAGGGGGCCGGCGAGGACCCAGTACTTC. Supplemented by reference TRBV28 and TRBJ2-5, the full variable domain reads DVKVTQSSRYLVKRTGEKVFLECVQDMDHENMFWYRQDPGLGLRLIYFSYDVKMKEKGDIPEGYSVSREKKERFSLILESASTNQTSMYLCATHRGPARTQYFGPGTRLLVL.

The J gene is TRBJ2-1, the V gene TRBV6-6; TRBD2 might be the D (6 bases). Looked up from germline, CDR1 is MNHNY and CDR2 is SVGAGI (reference sequence). Deletions cut 8 bases from V and 10 bases from J, with 18 bases between. CDR3 size: 13 residues. CDR3 nucleotide sequence: TGTGCCAGCGGAGGGTCCGACCGGGGAGAGCAGTTCTTC. Its translation is CASGGSDRGEQFF.

The chain is built from TRBV5-4 and TRBJ1-6; maybe TRBD1 (6 bases). The germline V and J ends were trimmed by 2 bases and 9 bases, with 12 bases remaining between them. CDR3 size: 14 residues. The germline gives CDR1 SGHNT, CDR2 YYREEE (reference sequence). The CDR3 loop is CASSFRDKLSPLHF. Here the CDR3 DNA reads TGTGCCAGCAGCTTTAGGGACAAACTTTCACCCCTCCACTTT.

J is TRBJ2-3 and V is TRBV7-2; TRBD2 aligns across 8 bases. After removal of 4 bases from V and 4 bases from J, the junction contained 4 bases not matched to a gene. The CDR3 is made up of 14 amino acids. CDR1 and CDR2 from the germline V gene are SGHTA and FQGNSA. The CDR3 region has the DNA TGTGCCAGCAGCTCGGGACTAGTCCCAGATACGCAGTATTTT. This gives the protein CASSSGLVPDTQYF.

The J gene is TRBJ2-3, the V gene TRBV2; 8 bases match TRBD2. V lost 3 bases to trimming and J lost 5 bases; unmatched junction nucleotides: 7. Looked up from germline, CDR1 is SNHLY and CDR2 is FYNNEI. The CDR3 has 15 residues. The CDR3 DNA is TGTGCCAGCAGTGAGATAACCGGGGGGGGAGATACGCAGTATTTT. The encoded protein is CASSEITGGGDTQYF.

The DNA for the CDR3 is TGTGCCAGCAGCCAAGAGGCGAGCGGGATCACTGAAGCTTTCTTT. Its translation is CASSQEASGITEAFF. V gene TRBV4-2 combines with J gene TRBJ1-1; D ambiguous. CDR1 is LGHNA and CDR2 is YNFKEQ in the germline V gene. This CDR3 has 15 residues. V was pared by 0 bases and J by 4 bases, with 12 bases between.

This sequence joins TRBV23-1 and TRBJ2-2, with D perhaps matching TRBD1 (5 bases). TRBV23-1 is marked as an open reading frame, function uncertain. The germline V and J ends were trimmed by 0 bases and 4 bases, with 15 bases remaining between them. The CDR3 sequence is 17 residues long. CDR3 protein: CASSQSTSQETTGELFF. Written as DNA, the CDR3 is TGCGCCAGCAGTCAATCGACATCACAGGAGACCACCGGGGAGCTGTTTTTT.

V gene TRBV19 combines with J gene TRBJ2-2; 7 bases are a match to TRBD2. This CDR3 spans 16 amino acids. Germline values: CDR1 LNHDA, CDR2 SQIVND (reference sequence). J lost 4 bases, V lost 6 bases, and 11 bases had no gene match. This CDR3 is CASRHTGLVGTGELFF. The CDR3 DNA follows: TGTGCCAGTAGACACACTGGACTAGTAGGCACCGGGGAGCTGTTTTTT.

This chain's CDR3 is CASSLTAGASTDTQYF. CDR3 coding DNA: TGCGCCAGCAGCTTGACTGCAGGGGCTAGCACAGATACGCAGTATTTT. This chain connects TRBV5-1 to TRBJ2-3; D possibly corresponds to TRBD1 (6 bases). This CDR3 is 16 amino acids long. V was clipped by 1 base and J by 0 bases, with 12 bases between them. Germline assignment: CDR1 SGHRS and CDR2 YFSETQ.

This sequence joins TRBV2 and TRBJ1-4; TRBD1 matches at 9 bases. The CDR3 totals 14 residues. The germline V gene encodes CDR1 SNHLY and CDR2 FYNNEI. V trimming: 2 bases; J trimming: 6 bases; junction bases outside the gene matches: 1. CDR3 region: CASSERTGDEKLFF. For the CDR3, the DNA is TGTGCCAGCAGTGAACGGACAGGGGATGAAAAACTGTTTTTT.

This chain links TRBV6-5 with TRBJ2-2; 7 positions match TRBD2. The CDR3 consists of 13 residues. V gave up 8 bases and J gave up 7 bases; unmatched junction bases: 7. Germline CDR1 reads MNHEY; CDR2 reads SVGAGI. CDR3 coding DNA: TGTGCCAGCCGTAGGGAGCGGGGCGGGGAGCTGTTTTTT. This sequence encodes CASRRERGGELFF.

This clone was seen only once. The chain uses TRBV18 and TRBJ1-2; TRBD1 might be the D (5 bases). Between the trimmed V and J ends, which lost 0 bases and 3 bases, there was a span of 8 bases. This CDR3 has 14 residues. The germline V gene has CDR1 KGHSH and CDR2 LQKENI. The CDR3 coding sequence is TGTGCCAGCTCACCACCCGGGGGGTACTATGGCTACACCTTC. Its translation: CASSPPGGYYGYTF.

The rearrangement uses TRBV4-2 and TRBJ1-4; D may be TRBD1 (5 bases). CDR3 length equals 14 residues. CDR1 and CDR2 from the germline V gene are LGHNA and YNFKEQ. V was pared by 0 bases and J by 7 bases, with 9 bases between. The CDR3 loop is CASSQEWGSEKLFF. The CDR3 DNA reads as TGTGCCAGCAGCCAAGAATGGGGCAGTGAAAAACTGTTTTTT.

V is TRBV6-5 and J is TRBJ1-2; 10 bases are shared with TRBD1. The CDR3 has 14 amino acids. Germline trimming cut 6 bases from V and 6 bases from J; bases unmatched to any gene: 7. From germline, CDR1 is MNHEY and CDR2 SVGAGI. The chain's CDR3 is CASRPRTGGDGYTF. The CDR3 nucleotides are TGTGCCAGCAGACCCCGGACAGGGGGGGATGGCTACACCTTC.

The chain couples TRBV5-1 to TRBJ1-3, with TRBD1 as a possible D gene (5 bases). V was clipped by 3 bases and J by 0 bases, with 13 bases between them. This CDR3 region has 16 residues. Germline V gene data show CDR1 as SGHRS and CDR2 as YFSETQ. This chain's CDR3 is CASSSSGPSSGNTIYF. The DNA for the CDR3 is TGCGCCAGCAGCTCCTCAGGGCCTAGCTCTGGAAACACCATATATTTT.

This clone has a handful of counts. The rearrangement joins TRBV2 to TRBJ2-4; 8 nucleotides agree with TRBD2. Trimming cost V 1 base and J 0 bases; bases outside gene matches: 2. The CDR3 has 16 residues. Germline-derived CDR1 and CDR2 are SNHLY and FYNNEI. CDR3 amino acids: CASSEGLAGAKNIQYF. CDR3 coding DNA: TGTGCCAGCAGTGAAGGGCTAGCGGGAGCCAAAAACATTCAGTACTTC.

V and J are TRBV27 and TRBJ2-7; possible D gene TRBD2, 6 bases. V gave up 0 bases and J gave up 2 bases, with 14 bases separating them. The CDR3 is 16 amino acids. Germline V gives CDR1 MNHEY, CDR2 SMNVEV (reference sequence). CDR3 in DNA: TGTGCCAGCAGTTTATCTTTGATAGCGGTTACCTACGAGCAGTACTTC. Its protein product is CASSLSLIAVTYEQYF.

The chain is built from TRBV5-5 and TRBJ2-5; perhaps TRBD2 as D (5 bases). Trimming left V 3 bases short and J 1 base short, with 7 bases between. Germline CDR1 SGHKS, CDR2 YYEKEE (reference sequence). The CDR3 totals 13 residues. CDR3 DNA: TGTGCCAGCAGCTACGGGGTCCAAGAGACCCAGTACTTC. It encodes CASSYGVQETQYF.

The rearrangement uses TRBV6-5 and TRBJ1-6, with 7 bases that match TRBD1. V was pared by 5 bases and J by 7 bases, with 5 bases of the junction left unmatched. Germline CDR1 MNHEY, CDR2 SVGAGI. The CDR3 is 14 residues long. The CDR3, as DNA: TGTGCCAGCAGTGAACAGGGGTTCAATTCACCCCTCCACTTT. It encodes CASSEQGFNSPLHF.